This TCR beta chain was obtained from a study of cytomegalovirus exposure and HLA in healthy donors. The PCR made use of 60 Vbeta and 13 Jbeta primers. Produced via immunoSEQ multiplex PCR; TCRdb's table is partial and in-frame only. The sample has about 120,000 clones; roughly 80% are singletons. Study conclusions and caveats: Highest at DRB1 and lowest at HLA-C, TCR association rates differed among HLA loci in a later analysis. The study found most TCR sequences rare, yet found some public TCRs in many donors.

With respect to this clone: The target antigen is unknown.

The CDR3 is 14 residues long. Trimming shortened V by 2 bases and J by 6 bases, and 13 bases separated the two germline ends. The germline CDR1 and CDR2 sequences are GTSNPN and SVGIG (reference sequence). The sample taken for sequencing was PBMCs. V is TRBV30 and J is TRBJ1-4; TRBD1 is a possible D gene (5 bases). This TCR was recovered from a man in his late teens or twenties in good health and CMV-seropositive. CDR3 residues: CAWSLGGVDEKLFF. The CDR3 coding sequence is TGTGCCTGGAGTCTTGGAGGGGTCGATGAAAAACTGTTTTTT.